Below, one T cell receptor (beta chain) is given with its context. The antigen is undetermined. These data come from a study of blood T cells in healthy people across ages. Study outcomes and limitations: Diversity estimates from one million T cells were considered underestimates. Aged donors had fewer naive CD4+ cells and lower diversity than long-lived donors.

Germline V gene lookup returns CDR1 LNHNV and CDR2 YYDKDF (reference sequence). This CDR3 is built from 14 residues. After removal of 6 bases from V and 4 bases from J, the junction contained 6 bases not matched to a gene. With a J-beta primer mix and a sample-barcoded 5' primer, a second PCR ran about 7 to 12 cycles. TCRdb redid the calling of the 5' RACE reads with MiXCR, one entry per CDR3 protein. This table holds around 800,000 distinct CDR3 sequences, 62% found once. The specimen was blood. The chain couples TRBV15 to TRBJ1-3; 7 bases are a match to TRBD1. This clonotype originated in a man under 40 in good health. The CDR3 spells CATRPTGSGNTIYF. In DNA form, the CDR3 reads TGTGCCACCAGACCGACAGGGTCCGGAAACACCATATATTTT.